This record concerns one T cell receptor beta chain sequence. The CDR3 sequence is 14 residues long. The germline CDR1 and CDR2 sequences are SEHNR and FQNEAQ (reference sequence). V was clipped by 5 bases and J by 3 bases; unmatched bases: 5. The record originates from a study of blood T cell repertoires in COVID-19. Method: immunoSEQ multiplex PCR; TCRdb's copy keeps in-frame clones and lacks some. The data show about 220,000 clones, more than 65% seen once. The V gene is TRBV7-9, the J gene TRBJ1-2, with 8 bases identical to TRBD1. The receptor was derived from a woman older than 75 with acute or convalescent COVID-19. The sample comprised peripheral blood. CDR3 sequence reads: CASSTGQGDYGYTF. The CDR3 DNA reads TGTGCCAGCAGCACCGGACAGGGAGACTATGGCTACACCTTC.